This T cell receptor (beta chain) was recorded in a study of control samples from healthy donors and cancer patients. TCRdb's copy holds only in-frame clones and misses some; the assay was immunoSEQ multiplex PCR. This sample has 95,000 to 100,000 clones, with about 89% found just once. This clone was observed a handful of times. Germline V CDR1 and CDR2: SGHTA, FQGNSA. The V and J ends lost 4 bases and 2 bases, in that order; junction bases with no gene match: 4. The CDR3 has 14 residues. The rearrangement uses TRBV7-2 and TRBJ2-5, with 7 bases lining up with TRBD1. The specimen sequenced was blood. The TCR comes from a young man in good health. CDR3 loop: CASSSGQMQETQYF. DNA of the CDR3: TGTGCCAGCAGCTCGGGACAGATGCAAGAGACCCAGTACTTC.